The 22 T cell receptor beta chains below were found in one sample sequenced in a study of metastatic and nonmetastatic thyroid tumors. All patients were treatment-naive before thyroid surgery. TCRdb re-called the PCR reads with MiXCR. Seen here are about 60,000 clones, about a sixth observed once, and the top ten hold just under 9.5%. Sequenced: blood. Receptors originate from a male donor with papillary thyroid cancer or a benign thyroid nodule (not recorded which). Some clones in this sample may be carry-over from other donors' samples.

This clone came up a few times. Being one base from a much bigger clone, this may be a read error. The CDR3 protein is CASIPAGARKETQYF. DNA of the CDR3: TGTGCCAGCATACCTGCGGGGGCCCGAAAAGAGACCCAGTACTTC. The rearrangement joins TRBV2 to TRBJ2-5, with D possibly TRBD2 on 7 matching bases. Trimming pared 7 bases from V and 3 bases from J, leaving 18 bases between. Looked up from germline, CDR1 is SNHLY and CDR2 is FYNNEI. The CDR3 is 15 residues long. Full variable domain (remainder filled in from reference TRBV2 and TRBJ2-5): EPEVTQTPSHQVTQMGQEVILRCVPISNHLYFYWYRQILGQKVEFLVSFYNNEISEKSEIFDDQFSVERPDGSNFTLKIRSTKLEDSAMYFCASIPAGARKETQYFGPGTRLLVL.

In its sample, this clone was seen many times. The same CDR3 can be traced to other DNA sequences in this sample. V gene TRBV9 combines with J gene TRBJ2-7, with 7 bases identical to TRBD2. Germline lookup yields CDR1 SGDLS and CDR2 YYNGEE. CDR3 length: 13 amino acids. V lost 0 bases, J lost 6 bases, and 3 bases stayed unmatched. This CDR3 is CASSVGGSGEQYV. For the CDR3, the DNA is TGTGCCAGCAGCGTAGGCGGGAGCGGCGAGCAGTACGTC.

At least ten counts were recorded for this clone. J is TRBJ2-1 and V is TRBV6-6; D is unclear. The length of the CDR3 is 14 residues. Trimming cost V 0 bases and J 10 bases, with 13 bases left between them. Germline V gene data show CDR1 as MNHNY and CDR2 as SVGAGI (reference sequence). CDR3 DNA sequence: TGTGCCAGCAGTTACTCGCCAGTAGGGCAGGAGCAGTTCTTC. Amino acids: CASSYSPVGQEQFF.

This clone was found many times. This rearrangement joins TRBV10-3 to TRBJ2-7, with D hard to call. CDR1 ENHRY and CDR2 SYGVKD come from the germline V gene. Trimming left V 4 bases short and J 4 bases short, with 17 bases between. The CDR3 consists of 15 residues. CDR3 nucleotide sequence: TGTGCCATCAGTGGGGTTGGGTCGGCTTCATACGAGCAGTACTTC. Protein product: CAISGVGSASYEQYF.

This clone was observed many times. The V gene is TRBV12-3 or TRBV12-4, the J gene TRBJ1-2; D not resolved. The V gene lost 3 bases and the J gene lost 8 bases, with 4 bases spanning the gap. The CDR3 spans 10 residues. The CDR3 sequence: CASSFGGYTF. CDR3 coding DNA: TGTGCCAGCAGTTTCGGAGGCTACACCTTC.

Regarding this clone: A much larger clone lies a single base off, so this may be a read error. The V gene is TRBV5-6, the J gene TRBJ2-7, with TRBD2 matching over 7 bases. The CDR3 length is 14 residues. Per the germline V gene, CDR1 is SGHDT and CDR2 is YYEEEE. J gave up 6 bases and V 0 bases, and 6 bases lay outside the gene matches. CDR3 DNA: TGTGCCAGCAGCTTGGTGACTAGCTCGATCGAGCAGTACTTC. It yields the protein CASSLVTSSIEQYF.

This clone was detected many times. The J gene is TRBJ2-7, the V gene TRBV9; D gene unclear. The germline CDR1 and CDR2 sequences are SGDLS and YYNGEE. The V end was cut by 0 bases, the J end by 2 bases, with 6 bases between. The CDR3 covers 13 residues. The CDR3 DNA is TGTGCCAGCAGCGTAGACAGCACCTACGAGCAGTACTTC. It codes for CASSVDSTYEQYF.

This clone was seen at least ten times. The chain has TRBV5-4 and TRBJ1-2, with a possible D match to TRBD1 (5 bases). Germline lookup yields CDR1 SGHNT and CDR2 YYREEE (reference sequence). The CDR3 is 15 amino acids. The V gene lost 0 bases and the J gene lost 8 bases, with 17 bases spanning the gap. The CDR3 nucleotides read TGTGCCAGCAGCTTGGATGTTACAGGAGCATGGGGCTACACCTTC. Residues: CASSLDVTGAWGYTF.

There are many counts of this clone. The chain links TRBV19 to TRBJ1-6; tentatively, D is TRBD1 (5 bases). The germline V gene has CDR1 LNHDA and CDR2 SQIVND (reference sequence). This CDR3 is 16 amino acids long. Deletions cut 1 base from V and 6 bases from J, with 13 bases between. CDR3 residues: CASSIGGRAPNSPLHF. The CDR3 coding sequence is TGTGCCAGTAGTATAGGGGGCCGGGCGCCTAATTCACCCCTCCACTTT.

This clone was counted at least ten times. The chain employs TRBV30 and TRBJ2-3; TRBD2 matches at 8 bases. V lost 4 bases to trimming and J lost 2 bases; unmatched junction nucleotides: 5. This CDR3 is built from 14 residues. Germline V gene data show CDR1 as GTSNPN and CDR2 as SVGIG (reference sequence). Here the CDR3 reads CAWIAGRYTDTQYF. The CDR3 DNA follows: TGTGCCTGGATAGCGGGGCGCTACACAGATACGCAGTATTTT.

The sample holds a few counts of this clone. At one boundary the junction diverges from the germline segment, which might be a read error. Here the CDR3 DNA reads TGTACCAGCAGGTCCTGGAAAGGGGGGAGGGAGACTCAAGAGACCCAGTACTTC. Protein: CTSRSWKGGRETQETQYF. V gene TRBV6-2 or TRBV6-3 combines with J gene TRBJ2-5; D may be TRBD2 (7 bases). The CDR3 runs to 18 residues. Germline V gene lookup returns CDR1 MNHEY and CDR2 SVGEGT.

There are many counts of this clone. V is TRBV11-2 and J is TRBJ2-7; a weak D match, TRBD1 (6 bases). The germline gives CDR1 SGHAT, CDR2 FQNNGV. This CDR3 contains 15 residues. V lost 5 bases, J lost 2 bases, and 16 bases lay in between. As DNA, the CDR3 is TGTGCCAGCAGCCCCTATTCCGGGACACCCTACGAGCAGTACTTC. Its translation: CASSPYSGTPYEQYF.

The table lists this clone with many counts. V usage is TRBV7-2 and J usage is TRBJ1-4; D gene uncertain. Germline loops: CDR1 SGHTA, CDR2 FQGNSA. V was trimmed by 2 bases and J by 4 bases, leaving 14 bases between them. The CDR3 length is 16 residues. The CDR3 loop reads CASSLMGRAGNEKLFF. The CDR3 coding sequence is TGTGCCAGCAGCTTAATGGGAAGGGCTGGTAATGAAAAACTGTTTTTT.

In the case of this clone: At one boundary the junction diverges from the germline segment, which might be a read error. This rearrangement joins TRBV11-2 to TRBJ2-1; 7 nucleotides line up with TRBD2. Germline CDR1 is SGHAT and CDR2 is FQNNGV. This CDR3 region has 19 residues. CDR3 region: CASTLVRTSGKSSYNEQFF. As DNA, the CDR3 is TGTGCCAGCACCTTAGTGAGGACCAGCGGGAAAAGCTCCTACAATGAGCAGTTCTTC.

This clone was recorded many times. The rearrangement links TRBV27 to TRBJ2-1; no reliable D call. V was shortened by 6 bases and J by 4 bases, with 4 bases between the two germline ends. Germline CDR1 MNHEY, CDR2 SMNVEV (reference sequence). The CDR3 is 11 amino acids. CDR3 DNA: TGTGCCAGCAGGGTTTACAATGAGCAGTTCTTC. Translation: CASRVYNEQFF.

For this clone: A much more abundant neighbour one base away suggests this may be a read error. The V call is TRBV7-9, the J call TRBJ1-6, with D maybe TRBD1 (5 bases). Trimming cost V 4 bases and J 7 bases, with 14 bases left between them. The CDR3 totals 15 residues. The germline gives CDR1 SEHNR, CDR2 FQNEAQ (reference sequence). The CDR3 sequence: CASSYTLRGNSPLHF. CDR3 coding DNA: TGTGCCAGCAGCTATACACTCCGGGGGAATTCACCCCTCCACTTT.

In this sample, this clone turned up a few times. This may stem from a read error, because a much larger clone lies one nucleotide away. J is TRBJ1-5 and V is TRBV28; tentative D call: TRBD1 (5 bases). CDR1 MDHEN and CDR2 SYDVKM come from the germline V gene. The length of the CDR3 is 19 residues. CDR3 amino acids: CASSSLVTGRQSRSQPQNF. CDR3 nucleotides: TGTGCCAGCAGTTCCCTCGTCACAGGTCGACAATCGCGTTCTCAGCCCCAGAATTTT.

Many counts were recorded for this clone. The chain has TRBV7-9 and TRBJ2-7; perhaps TRBD1 as D (6 bases). With 3 bases removed from V and 2 bases from J, the gap between germline ends came to 8 bases. CDR1 is SEHNR and CDR2 is FQNEAQ in the germline V gene (reference sequence). The CDR3 is 13 amino acids. CDR3 nucleotides: TGTGCCAGCAGCTTTGGACAGACCTACGAGCAGTACGTC. It translates to CASSFGQTYEQYV.

This clone was detected ten times or more. The V and J genes are TRBV9 and TRBJ2-1, with a weak D call TRBD2 (5 bases). V was cut by 3 bases and J by 1 base, with 14 bases left in between. The CDR3 sequence is 16 residues long. The germline V gene encodes CDR1 SGDLS and CDR2 YYNGEE. The CDR3 here is CASSDRGRGSYNEQFF. Here the CDR3 DNA reads TGTGCCAGCAGCGACCGAGGGAGAGGGTCCTACAATGAGCAGTTCTTC.

The J gene is TRBJ2-1, the V gene TRBV2, with a tentative D call TRBD1 (6 bases). V was pared by 4 bases and J by 8 bases, with 24 bases between. The CDR3 length is 17 residues. CDR1 SNHLY and CDR2 FYNNEI come from the germline V gene. The CDR3 sequence is CASSGLWDKGRFDEQFF. CDR3 bases: TGTGCCAGCAGTGGTTTGTGGGACAAGGGGCGATTTGATGAGCAGTTCTTC.

The rearrangement joins TRBV27 to TRBJ1-2; D uncertain. V shed 4 bases and J shed 0 bases, with 9 bases lying between them. Germline V gene data show CDR1 as MNHEY and CDR2 as SMNVEV (reference sequence). This CDR3 region has 14 residues. Written as DNA, the CDR3 is TGTGCCAGCAGTTCGTCCGGAGCTAACTATGGCTACACCTTC. Protein product: CASSSSGANYGYTF.

This clone has at least ten counts. This rearrangement joins TRBV27 to TRBJ2-6; weak D call: TRBD2 (6 bases). This CDR3 spans 18 amino acids. Trimming removed 5 bases from V and 0 bases from J, with 17 bases in between. Per the germline V gene, CDR1 is MNHEY and CDR2 is SMNVEV (reference sequence). As DNA, the CDR3 is TGTGCCAGCAGTACATACCGGGACTTAATCTCTGGGGCCAACGTCCTGACTTTC. Its protein is CASSTYRDLISGANVLTF.